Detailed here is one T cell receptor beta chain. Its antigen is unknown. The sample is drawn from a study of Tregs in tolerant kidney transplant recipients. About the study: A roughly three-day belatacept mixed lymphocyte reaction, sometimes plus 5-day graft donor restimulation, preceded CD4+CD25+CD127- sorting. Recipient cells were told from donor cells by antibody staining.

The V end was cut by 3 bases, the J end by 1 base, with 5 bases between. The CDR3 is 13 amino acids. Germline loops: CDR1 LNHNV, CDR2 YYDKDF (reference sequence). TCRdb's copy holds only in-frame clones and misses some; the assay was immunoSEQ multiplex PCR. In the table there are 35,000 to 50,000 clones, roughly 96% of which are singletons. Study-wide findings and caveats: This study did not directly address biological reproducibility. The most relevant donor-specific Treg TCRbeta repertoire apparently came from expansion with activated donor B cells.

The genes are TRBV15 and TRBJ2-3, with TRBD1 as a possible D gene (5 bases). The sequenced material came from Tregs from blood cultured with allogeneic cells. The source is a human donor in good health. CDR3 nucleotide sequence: TGTGCCACCAGCAGGGGGCGCACAGATACGCAGTATTTT. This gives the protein CATSRGRTDTQYF.